The rows below give T cell receptor beta chains drawn from one sample of a study of blood T cell repertoires in COVID-19. Sequenced by immunoSEQ multiplex PCR; TCRdb stores in-frame clones only, minus some. Here the sample spans around 140,000 clones, approximately 81% being singletons. The sample consisted of peripheral blood. All receptors come from a human donor in a cohort sampled during active COVID-19. The CDR3 runs from the conserved cysteine through the conserved F or W. D genes are given only for firm matches. Clone size is given for some rows only: seen once, a few or many times, or a class if the clone is expanded.

J | size | V | D | CDR3 | DNA
TRBJ1-2 | few | TRBV28 | TRBD1 | CASSTGPYGYTF | TGTGCCAGCTCGACAGGGCCCTATGGCTACACCTTC
TRBJ1-1 | - | TRBV18 | - | CASSPSGVNTEAFF | TGTGCCAGCTCACCATCAGGGGTGAACACTGAAGCTTTCTTT
TRBJ2-5 | - | TRBV11-2 | - | CASSFRLLQETQYF | TGTGCCAGCAGCTTTCGACTACTTCAAGAGACCCAGTACTTC
TRBJ2-7 | - | TRBV2 | TRBD2 | CASATGLSGRASYEQYF | TGTGCCAGCGCTACAGGCCTTAGCGGGAGGGCCTCCTACGAGCAGTACTTC
TRBJ2-7 | once | TRBV4-2 | TRBD2 | CASSQEQGLASYEQYF | TGTGCCAGCAGCCAAGAACAGGGACTAGCGTCCTACGAGCAGTACTTC
TRBJ2-3 | - | TRBV3-1/TRBV3-2 | TRBD2 | CASSHGLAGGPDTQYF | TGTGCCAGCAGCCATGGTTTAGCGGGAGGGCCAGATACGCAGTATTTT
TRBJ2-5 | - | TRBV24-1 | - | CATSDSGVKTQYF | TGTGCCACCAGTGATTCGGGGGTCAAGACCCAGTACTTC
TRBJ2-7 | - | TRBV6-4 | TRBD1 | CASRQTGFKEQYF | TGTGCCAGCAGGCAGACAGGGTTCAAGGAGCAGTACTTC
TRBJ1-2 | - | TRBV6-5 | TRBD1 | CASTQDRVYGYTF | TGTGCCAGCACACAAGACAGGGTGTATGGCTACACCTTC
TRBJ1-2 | - | TRBV18 | TRBD1 | CASSSSGTANYGYTF | TGTGCCAGCTCATCCTCCGGGACAGCAAACTATGGCTACACCTTC
TRBJ1-6 | - | TRBV19 | TRBD1 | CASSIARGTDSPLHF | TGTGCCAGTAGTATTGCCAGGGGGACGGATTCACCCCTCCACTTT
TRBJ1-1 | - | TRBV6-6 | - | CASSRGRSNTEAFF | TGTGCCAGCAGTAGAGGGCGATCGAACACTGAAGCTTTCTTT
TRBJ2-1 | - | TRBV13 | - | CASSLGGTGINEQFF | TGTGCCAGCAGCTTAGGGGGGACTGGTATCAATGAGCAGTTCTTC
TRBJ1-4 | - | TRBV25-1 | - | CASRTDANEKLFF | TGTGCCAGCAGGACAGATGCTAATGAAAAACTGTTTTTT
TRBJ2-7 | - | TRBV18 | TRBD1 | CASSPDRDEQYF | TGTGCCAGCTCGCCGGACAGGGACGAGCAGTACTTC
TRBJ1-2 | - | TRBV28 | - | CATGGRNYGYTF | TGTGCCACGGGGGGCCGTAACTATGGCTACACCTTC
TRBJ2-6 | - | TRBV23-1 | TRBD1 | CASSPDRGWSSGANVLTF | TGCGCCAGCAGTCCCGACAGGGGATGGAGCTCTGGGGCCAACGTCCTGACTTTC
TRBJ1-6 | - | TRBV5-4 | - | CASSRPDRGYNSPLHF | TGTGCCAGCAGCCGTCCTGACAGAGGATATAATTCACCCCTCCACTTT
TRBJ2-4 | few | TRBV3-1/TRBV3-2 | - | CASSQDQGGTVLSKNIQYF | TGTGCCAGCAGCCAAGATCAAGGCGGGACAGTTCTTTCCAAAAACATTCAGTACTTC
TRBJ2-5 | - | TRBV9 | - | CASSPGQGGTQYF | TGTGCCAGCAGCCCCGGGCAGGGTGGGACCCAGTACTTC
TRBJ2-7 | few | TRBV6-5 | TRBD2 | CASSSDSSGRDYEQYF | TGTGCCAGCAGTTCTGACTCTAGCGGGAGGGACTACGAGCAGTACTTC
TRBJ1-2 | - | TRBV6-5 | - | CASRGTDYGYTF | TGTGCCAGCAGGGGTACAGATTATGGCTACACCTTC
TRBJ1-3 | - | TRBV27 | - | CAGKHSGNTIYF | TGTGCCGGCAAGCACTCTGGAAACACCATATATTTT
TRBJ2-7 | - | TRBV14 | - | CASSQDWGTDYEQYF | TGTGCCAGCAGCCAAGATTGGGGGACTGACTACGAGCAGTACTTC